This is a list of T cell receptor beta chains from one sample in a study of T cell responses to AZD1222 COVID-19 vaccine. Repertoires were generated with immunoSEQ multiplex PCR, while TCRdb's copy carries only in-frame clones and drops some. The sample yields some 83,000 clones, about 82% seen once. The sequences come from peripheral blood, collected on day 0 of AZD1222 vaccination. These TCRs come from an adult in good health. The conserved cysteine and the conserved F or W are not part of the CDR3 here.

J gene	V gene	CDR3 protein
TRBJ2-3	TRBV18	ASSPAWQTDTQY
TRBJ1-3	TRBV7-4	ASSPSGGNTIY
TRBJ1-1	TRBV3-1/TRBV3-2	ASSQDPAGNMNTEAF
TRBJ2-6	TRBV16	ASVPRVSGANVLT
TRBJ2-7	TRBV7-9	ASSPGTGSYEQY
TRBJ2-2	TRBV10-1	ASSYRGLNTGELF
TRBJ2-1	TRBV7-3	ASSKADPLYNEQF
TRBJ2-7	TRBV28	ASSLYQGSEDEQY
TRBJ2-2	TRBV6-5	ASLREHNTGELF
TRBJ1-5	TRBV6-4	ATLEQRVGPQH
TRBJ1-2	TRBV7-9	ASILSQGRYGYT
TRBJ2-5	TRBV2	ASSVAGTQETQY
TRBJ2-1	TRBV3-1/TRBV3-2	ASSQDVTATSYNEQF
TRBJ2-1	TRBV7-8	ASSLLSRGSYNEQF
TRBJ2-5	TRBV11-2	ASSLLGPQETQY
TRBJ1-4	TRBV19	ASSRTGGEKLF
TRBJ2-1	TRBV3-1/TRBV3-2	ASSQDPSGYYNEQF
TRBJ2-1	TRBV27	ASSLPDRAISYNEQF
TRBJ1-2	TRBV7-2	ASSLAGSYGYT
TRBJ1-2	TRBV5-1	ASSRTGSGYT
TRBJ1-6	TRBV11-2	ASSFGISPLH
TRBJ1-2	TRBV11-2	ASSPEQGARSFYYGYT
TRBJ2-5	TRBV7-8	ASSVRDRMYQETQY
TRBJ1-2	TRBV11-2	ASSSWTGGSDYGYT
TRBJ2-3	TRBV19	ASTIAGGPTDTQY
TRBJ2-7	TRBV30	AWSATGTPQQY
TRBJ1-4	TRBV5-1	ASSSRVNEKLF
TRBJ1-2	TRBV3-1/TRBV3-2	ASRQGQGFYGYT
TRBJ2-1	TRBV3-1/TRBV3-2	ASSRLAGAAEQF
TRBJ2-3	TRBV5-1	ASSLGWVLTDTQY
TRBJ2-5	TRBV5-4	ASSLASGSGGETQY
TRBJ1-3	TRBV3-1/TRBV3-2	ASSQTGTAGNTIY
TRBJ2-5	TRBV6-6	ASRPAGPETQY
TRBJ1-2	TRBV5-6	ASSLADGLRGYT
TRBJ1-2	TRBV2	ASSSPGGVLFENYGYT
TRBJ2-2	TRBV27	ASREGQGSTGELF
TRBJ1-4	TRBV12-3/TRBV12-4	ASSLIGEKLF